A selection of T cell receptor beta chains follows, all from one sample in a study of T cell responses to AZD1222 COVID-19 vaccine. Assay used: immunoSEQ multiplex PCR; TCRdb lists only in-frame clones, some missing. The table records nearly 110,000 clones, roughly 89% of them present only once. The sequencing here drew on peripheral blood, taken on day 0 of AZD1222 vaccination. The receptors come from an adult in good health. The CDR3 runs from the conserved cysteine through the conserved F or W. Fields, in order: CDR3 protein, CDR3 DNA, J gene, D gene, V gene, CDR3 length, clone size. The D gene is left open where the match is weak. Expanded clones are given a class, and other clones once, few, many or no size at all.

CDR3aa: CASSSRTGRNTEAFF
CDR3nt: TGTGCCAGCAGCTCCAGGACAGGGAGGAACACTGAAGCTTTCTTT
j_gene: TRBJ1-1
d_gene: TRBD1
v_gene: TRBV14
len: 15
abundance: .

CDR3aa: CATRDPDRGNYGYTF
CDR3nt: TGTGCCACCAGGGACCCTGACAGGGGAAACTATGGCTACACCTTC
j_gene: TRBJ1-2
d_gene: TRBD1
v_gene: TRBV15
len: 15
abundance: .

CDR3aa: CASNEASYNEQFF
CDR3nt: TGTGCCAGTAATGAGGCTTCCTACAATGAGCAGTTCTTC
j_gene: TRBJ2-1
d_gene: .
v_gene: TRBV19
len: 13
abundance: few

CDR3aa: CASSEHRAHPGSYEQYF
CDR3nt: TGTGCCAGCAGTGAACACAGGGCCCACCCGGGCTCCTACGAGCAGTACTTC
j_gene: TRBJ2-7
d_gene: .
v_gene: TRBV6-4
len: 17
abundance: .

CDR3aa: CASSQGPWNSPLHF
CDR3nt: TGTGCCAGCAGCCAAGGTCCCTGGAATTCACCCCTCCACTTT
j_gene: TRBJ1-6
d_gene: .
v_gene: TRBV3-1/TRBV3-2
len: 14
abundance: .

CDR3aa: CASSLQGGEEETQYF
CDR3nt: TGTGCCAGCAGCCTACAGGGTGGGGAAGAAGAGACCCAGTACTTC
j_gene: TRBJ2-5
d_gene: .
v_gene: TRBV11-2
len: 15
abundance: .

CDR3aa: CASSIDFSTDTQYF
CDR3nt: TGTGCCAGTAGTATTGACTTTAGCACAGATACGCAGTATTTT
j_gene: TRBJ2-3
d_gene: .
v_gene: TRBV19
len: 14
abundance: .

CDR3aa: CATSAARNTEAFF
CDR3nt: TGTGCCACCTCGGCAGCCAGGAACACTGAAGCTTTCTTT
j_gene: TRBJ1-1
d_gene: .
v_gene: TRBV19
len: 13
abundance: .

CDR3aa: CASESRGNQPQHF
CDR3nt: TGTGCCAGCGAGAGTAGGGGCAATCAGCCCCAGCATTTT
j_gene: TRBJ1-5
d_gene: .
v_gene: TRBV12-3/TRBV12-4
len: 13
abundance: .

CDR3aa: CASGDRAYGYTF
CDR3nt: TGTGCCAGCGGGGACAGGGCCTATGGCTACACCTTC
j_gene: TRBJ1-2
d_gene: TRBD1
v_gene: TRBV7-2
len: 12
abundance: .

CDR3aa: CASSQVRYRFYRVNEQFF
CDR3nt: TGTGCCAGCAGCCAAGTACGGTACAGGTTTTATAGGGTCAATGAGCAGTTCTTC
j_gene: TRBJ2-1
d_gene: .
v_gene: TRBV3-1/TRBV3-2
len: 18
abundance: .

CDR3aa: CASSQTGGDSTDTQYF
CDR3nt: TGCGCCAGCAGCCAAACAGGGGGTGATAGCACAGATACGCAGTATTTT
j_gene: TRBJ2-3
d_gene: TRBD1
v_gene: TRBV4-3
len: 16
abundance: .

CDR3aa: CASSLARMNTEAFF
CDR3nt: TGTGCCAGCAGCTTAGCTCGGATGAACACTGAAGCTTTCTTT
j_gene: TRBJ1-1
d_gene: .
v_gene: TRBV7-9
len: 14
abundance: .

CDR3aa: CATTPRDNQETQYF
CDR3nt: TGTGCCACCACCCCCCGGGACAACCAAGAGACCCAGTACTTC
j_gene: TRBJ2-5
d_gene: .
v_gene: TRBV6-5
len: 14
abundance: .

CDR3aa: CASSRRQVNEQFF
CDR3nt: TGTGCCAGCAGCCGTCGACAGGTGAATGAGCAGTTCTTC
j_gene: TRBJ2-1
d_gene: .
v_gene: TRBV7-2
len: 13
abundance: .

CDR3aa: CASSYLRGEQYF
CDR3nt: TGTGCCAGCAGTTATCTTCGGGGCGAGCAGTACTTC
j_gene: TRBJ2-7
d_gene: .
v_gene: TRBV6-2/TRBV6-3
len: 12
abundance: .

CDR3aa: CASSQDSDLGVRKLFF
CDR3nt: TGCGCCAGCAGCCAAGACTCGGACCTTGGGGTGCGAAAACTGTTTTTT
j_gene: TRBJ1-4
d_gene: .
v_gene: TRBV4-3
len: 16
abundance: once

CDR3aa: CASSINRGDQPQHF
CDR3nt: TGTGCCAGTAGTATTAACAGGGGGGATCAGCCCCAGCATTTT
j_gene: TRBJ1-5
d_gene: TRBD1
v_gene: TRBV19
len: 14
abundance: .

CDR3aa: CAWSPSDGVQFF
CDR3nt: TGTGCCTGGAGTCCCTCGGACGGCGTGCAGTTCTTC
j_gene: TRBJ2-1
d_gene: .
v_gene: TRBV30
len: 12
abundance: .

CDR3aa: CASSLVDLGLGEQYF
CDR3nt: TGTGCCAGCAGCTTGGTCGACCTGGGATTGGGGGAGCAGTACTTC
j_gene: TRBJ2-7
d_gene: .
v_gene: TRBV5-6
len: 15
abundance: .

CDR3aa: CASSPRGSKAHNTQYF
CDR3nt: TGTGCCAGCAGCCCCCGGGGATCTAAAGCCCATAATACGCAGTATTTT
j_gene: TRBJ2-3
d_gene: .
v_gene: TRBV7-2
len: 16
abundance: .

CDR3aa: CASSHSGGAYEQYF
CDR3nt: TGTGCCAGCAGCCACAGCGGGGGGGCTTACGAGCAGTACTTC
j_gene: TRBJ2-7
d_gene: TRBD2
v_gene: TRBV13
len: 14
abundance: .

CDR3aa: CASSADTFRPQHF
CDR3nt: TGTGCCAGCAGCGCCGACACTTTTCGGCCCCAGCATTTT
j_gene: TRBJ1-5
d_gene: .
v_gene: TRBV6-5
len: 13
abundance: .

CDR3aa: CASSIPDRGYGYTF
CDR3nt: TGTGCCAGTAGCATCCCCGACAGGGGTTATGGCTACACCTTC
j_gene: TRBJ1-2
d_gene: TRBD1
v_gene: TRBV19
len: 14
abundance: .

CDR3aa: CASTRGFSSYNEQFF
CDR3nt: TGTGCCAGCACCCGCGGGTTTAGCTCCTACAATGAGCAGTTCTTC
j_gene: TRBJ2-1
d_gene: .
v_gene: TRBV3-1/TRBV3-2
len: 15
abundance: .

CDR3aa: CASRRGTGAYEQYF
CDR3nt: TGTGCCAGCAGGAGGGGAACAGGGGCCTACGAGCAGTACTTC
j_gene: TRBJ2-7
d_gene: TRBD1
v_gene: TRBV27
len: 14
abundance: .

CDR3aa: CASSPRGTSRLHF
CDR3nt: TGTGCCAGCAGTCCCCGCGGGACATCTCGACTCCACTTT
j_gene: TRBJ1-6
d_gene: .
v_gene: TRBV27
len: 13
abundance: .

CDR3aa: CASTAGTGFWNEKLFF
CDR3nt: TGTGCCAGCACTGCCGGGACAGGGTTTTGGAATGAAAAACTGTTTTTT
j_gene: TRBJ1-4
d_gene: TRBD1
v_gene: TRBV2
len: 16
abundance: .

CDR3aa: CASSYDSPNSPLHF
CDR3nt: TGTGCCAGCAGTTACGACAGCCCCAATTCACCCCTCCACTTT
j_gene: TRBJ1-6
d_gene: .
v_gene: TRBV6-5
len: 14
abundance: .

CDR3aa: CASGFMYYTEAFF
CDR3nt: TGTGCTAGTGGTTTTATGTACTACACTGAAGCTTTCTTT
j_gene: TRBJ1-1
d_gene: .
v_gene: TRBV12-5
len: 13
abundance: .

CDR3aa: CASSPGTGVTGELFF
CDR3nt: TGCGCCAGCAGCCCCGGGACAGGGGTCACCGGGGAGCTGTTTTTT
j_gene: TRBJ2-2
d_gene: TRBD1
v_gene: TRBV5-1
len: 15
abundance: once

CDR3aa: CASSPTGYEQYF
CDR3nt: TGTGCCAGCAGTCCAACTGGGTACGAGCAGTACTTC
j_gene: TRBJ2-7
d_gene: .
v_gene: TRBV12-3/TRBV12-4
len: 12
abundance: .

CDR3aa: CASSAPAGTSGPRLFF
CDR3nt: TGTGCCAGCAGCGCCCCCGCCGGGACTAGCGGTCCCAGGCTGTTTTTT
j_gene: TRBJ2-2
d_gene: TRBD2
v_gene: TRBV13
len: 16
abundance: .

CDR3aa: CASSGGRGTAYEQYF
CDR3nt: TGTGCCAGCAGCGGAGGGAGGGGGACGGCCTACGAGCAGTACTTC
j_gene: TRBJ2-7
d_gene: .
v_gene: TRBV11-2
len: 15
abundance: .

CDR3aa: CASSLAVGSPLHF
CDR3nt: TGTGCCAGCAGCTTAGCGGTAGGATCACCCCTCCACTTT
j_gene: TRBJ1-6
d_gene: .
v_gene: TRBV11-2
len: 13
abundance: .

CDR3aa: CASSYREVRSPLHF
CDR3nt: TGTGCCAGCAGTTACAGGGAAGTAAGATCACCCCTCCACTTT
j_gene: TRBJ1-6
d_gene: .
v_gene: TRBV6-2/TRBV6-3
len: 14
abundance: .

CDR3aa: CASSVESGANVLTF
CDR3nt: TGTGCCAGCAGTGTGGAATCTGGGGCCAACGTCCTGACTTTC
j_gene: TRBJ2-6
d_gene: .
v_gene: TRBV28
len: 14
abundance: .